This T cell receptor beta chain originates from a study of blood T cell repertoires in COVID-19. Turning to the study itself: Specimens from acute and convalescent COVID-19 originated in the United States, Italy and Spain. PBMCs, B-cell-depleted T cells, or T cells provided the cDNA or gDNA that made up the material.

In the original workflow: Amplification of reference gene primers provided the estimated nucleated cell counts. Assay used: immunoSEQ multiplex PCR; TCRdb lists only in-frame clones, some missing. The V and J calls and clone size were taken over from that table, and D and trimming were inferred from the DNA. The sample holds 100,000 or so clones, 88% seen once. V shed 5 bases and J 2 bases; nucleotides not matched to a gene: 13. This CDR3 contains 20 residues. CDR1 and CDR2 from the germline V gene are LNHDA and SQIVND (reference sequence). This chain connects TRBV19 to TRBJ2-1, with 15 bases fitting TRBD2. This clonotype originated in a woman aged 55-69 years with acute or convalescent COVID-19. The sample taken for sequencing was peripheral blood. CDR3 nucleotide sequence: TGTGCCAGTAGTCTCTCGTATATGGGACTAGCGGGAGGAACCTACAATGAGCAGTTCTTC. Translated, it gives CASSLSYMGLAGGTYNEQFF.